The text below deals with one TCR beta chain. As yet, its antigen is unknown. Sequencing was performed with immunoSEQ multiplex PCR; in TCRdb, only in-frame clones are kept and a portion is missing. The table includes fewer than 75,000 clones, approximately 80% detected once. This sample is part of a study of vaccination effects on CD4 cells after COVID-19. About the study: ViraFEST expansion of antigen-specific CD4+ T cells with viral peptide pools preceded sequencing.

The authors isolated CD4+ T cells after about 10 days of culture. All participants had two doses of either the BNT162b2 or mRNA-1273 vaccine. Vaccinated recipients, who were negative for nucleocapsid antibodies, had no history of SARS-CoV-2 infection. The material was CD4+ T cells from PBMCs cultured without peptide, obtained after COVID-19 vaccination. This receptor was identified in a human donor who received a COVID-19 vaccine.

CDR3 nucleotides: TGTGCCTGGAGTGTAGGGGCGGGGGGGTCCGAGACCCAGTACTTC. Residues: CAWSVGAGGSETQYF. This chain joins TRBV30 and TRBJ2-5; TRBD2 agrees at 9 bases. The V gene end was trimmed by 0 bases and the J gene end by 5 bases; junction bases not matched to a gene: 7. Looked up from germline, CDR1 is GTSNPN and CDR2 is SVGIG (reference sequence). CDR3 length: 15 residues.